The 25 T cell receptor beta chains in this list originate from one sample, sequenced in a study of control samples from healthy donors and cancer patients. Profiling relied on immunoSEQ multiplex PCR, and the TCRdb table lists in-frame clones only, not all of them. The table has approximately 69,000 clones, roughly 87% seen once; the top ten hold less than 6%. The sample was PBMCs. The receptor set was obtained from a man aged 55 to 69 with colorectal cancer.

The chain is built from TRBV7-6 and TRBJ2-5; D remains ambiguous. Germline lookup yields CDR1 SGHVS and CDR2 FNYEAQ. This CDR3 has 12 amino acids. V lost 4 bases, J lost 1 base, and 4 bases lay in between. Here the CDR3 reads CASSSPQETQYF. CDR3 sequence (DNA): TGTGCCAGCAGCTCACCCCAAGAGACCCAGTACTTC.

The V and J genes are TRBV12-3 or TRBV12-4 and TRBJ1-5, with no clear D. The CDR3 sequence is 13 residues long. V was pared by 3 bases and J by 5 bases, with 8 bases between. The DNA of the CDR3 is TGTGCCAGCAGTTTCGAGGGAGATCAGCCCCAGCATTTT. Translated: CASSFEGDQPQHF.

This clone was observed once. The rearrangement joins TRBV7-8 to TRBJ2-7; TRBD2 agrees at 10 bases. After removal of 5 bases from V and 3 bases from J, the junction contained 7 bases not matched to a gene. Germline loops: CDR1 SGHVS, CDR2 FQNEAQ. This CDR3 is 15 amino acids long. Written as DNA, the CDR3 is TGTGCCAGCAGCCCGACTAGCGGGTCCCTCTACGAGCAGTACTTC. Its protein product is CASSPTSGSLYEQYF.

This chain links TRBV12-3 or TRBV12-4 with TRBJ2-3; the D is unclear. The V end was cut by 9 bases, the J end by 7 bases, with 11 bases between. This CDR3 spans 11 amino acids. The CDR3 DNA sequence: TGTGCCAGTGCAAGCCCGAATACGCAGTATTTT. It encodes CASASPNTQYF.

The chain recombines TRBV7-9 with TRBJ1-5, with D unresolved. CDR1 SEHNR and CDR2 FQNEAQ come from the germline V gene (reference sequence). V was clipped by 5 bases and J by 2 bases, with 13 bases between them. This CDR3 region has 15 residues. The CDR3 reads CASSIEGQGNQPQHF. CDR3 DNA: TGTGCCAGCAGCATTGAGGGTCAGGGCAATCAGCCCCAGCATTTT.

This clone came up once. This rearrangement joins TRBV6-1 to TRBJ2-1; D remains ambiguous. CDR3 length equals 13 residues. In germline, CDR1 is MNHNS, CDR2 SASEGT. V was trimmed by 0 bases and J by 7 bases, leaving 7 bases between them. CDR3 protein: CASSEAQWNEQFF. Here the CDR3 DNA reads TGTGCCAGCAGTGAAGCGCAGTGGAATGAGCAGTTCTTC.

This clone was found once. The rearrangement links TRBV4-1 to TRBJ2-7, with D perhaps TRBD1 (7 bases). CDR1 and CDR2 (germline): MGHRA, YSYEKL. V was trimmed by 0 bases and J by 5 bases, leaving 17 bases between them. The CDR3 loop spans 16 amino acids. The CDR3 is CASSQDVRGAVDEQYF. DNA of the CDR3: TGCGCCAGCAGCCAAGATGTCAGGGGGGCCGTCGACGAGCAGTACTTC.

This clone was seen once. The V call is TRBV18, the J call TRBJ1-1; TRBD1 matches at 7 bases. The J segment lost 0 bases and the V segment lost 2 bases, leaving 6 bases of the junction unmatched. The CDR3 loop spans 16 amino acids. Per germline, CDR1 KGHSH and CDR2 LQKENI. This CDR3 is CASSPRKGALNTEAFF. The CDR3 nucleotides read TGTGCCAGCTCACCAAGAAAGGGGGCCCTGAACACTGAAGCTTTCTTT.

V gene TRBV29-1 combines with J gene TRBJ2-1; 10 nucleotides agree with TRBD2. There are 18 residues in the CDR3. From germline, CDR1 is SQVTM and CDR2 ANQGSEA. The J segment lost 1 base and the V segment lost 3 bases, leaving 12 bases of the junction unmatched. CDR3 in DNA: TGCAGCGTTGACAGATACACCGGGACTAGCGTTTCCTACAATGAGCAGTTCTTC. Protein sequence: CSVDRYTGTSVSYNEQFF.

This chain connects TRBV7-2 to TRBJ1-3, with D perhaps matching TRBD1 (6 bases). Germline values: CDR1 SGHTA, CDR2 FQGNSA. This CDR3 region has 17 residues. V was cut by 1 base and J by 1 base, with 14 bases left in between. The DNA of the CDR3 is TGTGCCAGCAGCTTAGTAGGGGGGAGTCTGTCTGGAAACACCATATATTTT. It encodes CASSLVGGSLSGNTIYF.

The CDR3 region has the DNA TGTGCCAGCTCGCGCGACAGGGGGCAGGCTAATGAAAAACTGTTTTTT. Protein product: CASSRDRGQANEKLFF. V is TRBV18 and J is TRBJ1-4; 10 bases match TRBD1. Germline CDR1 reads KGHSH; CDR2 reads LQKENI. The J segment lost 3 bases and the V segment lost 6 bases, leaving 7 bases of the junction unmatched. The CDR3 loop spans 16 amino acids.

The V gene is TRBV4-1, the J gene TRBJ2-7, with D tentatively TRBD1 or TRBD2 (5 bases each). Deletions cut 3 bases from V and 0 bases from J, with 12 bases between. Germline lookup yields CDR1 MGHRA and CDR2 YSYEKL. CDR3 size: 15 residues. In DNA form, the CDR3 reads TGCGCCAGCAGCCATGAGGGGAGCGTCTCCTACGAGCAGTACTTC. Its protein product is CASSHEGSVSYEQYF.

This CDR3 is CAWSVRGPSGANVLTF. The DNA of the CDR3 is TGTGCCTGGAGTGTACGGGGGCCGTCAGGGGCCAACGTCCTGACTTTC. The chain couples TRBV30 to TRBJ2-6; D is possibly TRBD1 or TRBD2 (6 bases each). CDR1 and CDR2 (germline): GTSNPN, SVGIG (reference sequence). The CDR3 is made up of 16 amino acids. Deletions cut 0 bases from V and 4 bases from J, with 13 bases between.

The CDR3 sequence is CASSDSVGQPQHF. CDR3 in DNA: TGTGCCAGCAGTGACTCAGTCGGTCAGCCCCAGCATTTT. V gene TRBV2 combines with J gene TRBJ1-5, with unresolved D. Germline CDR1 and CDR2: SNHLY and FYNNEI. The CDR3 runs 13 residues. V lost 3 bases and J lost 6, with 9 bases in between.

The CDR3 region is CASSLGGTNEKLFF. In DNA form, the CDR3 reads TGTGCCAGCAGCTTAGGGGGGACTAATGAAAAACTGTTTTTT. The chain couples TRBV7-2 to TRBJ1-4; a possible D gene is TRBD1 (5 bases). This CDR3 comprises 14 residues. CDR1 SGHTA and CDR2 FQGNSA come from the germline V gene. Trimming took 1 base from V and 2 from J, leaving 5 bases between them.

V is TRBV5-4 and J is TRBJ1-1; 11 bases map to TRBD1. Germline loops: CDR1 SGHNT, CDR2 YYREEE (reference sequence). CDR3 length: 17 residues. J was trimmed by 0 bases and V by 4 bases; bases with no gene match: 8. CDR3 nucleotides: TGTGCCAGCAGCCCCGGACAGGGGGCGAGGGTGAACACTGAAGCTTTCTTT. Translated: CASSPGQGARVNTEAFF.

J is TRBJ1-6 and V is TRBV6-2 or TRBV6-3, with unresolved D. Germline V gives CDR1 MNHEY, CDR2 SVGEGT. This CDR3 region has 13 residues. The V gene lost 2 bases and the J gene lost 10 bases, with 9 bases spanning the gap. CDR3 coding DNA: TGTGCCAGCAGTTACGTGGGCGACTCACCCCTCCACTTT. Amino acids: CASSYVGDSPLHF.

The chain joins TRBV7-8 to TRBJ2-3; D is unresolved. The germline V and J ends were trimmed by 1 base and 4 bases, with 9 bases remaining between them. CDR1 and CDR2 from the germline V gene are SGHVS and FQNEAQ. There are 14 residues in the CDR3. The CDR3 DNA reads TGTGCCAGCAGCTTAGTGGGTGGGGCAGATACGCAGTATTTT. This sequence encodes CASSLVGGADTQYF.

This chain links TRBV4-1 with TRBJ1-3, with D possibly TRBD1 on 5 matching bases. The germline gives CDR1 MGHRA, CDR2 YSYEKL. With 4 bases removed from V and 0 bases from J, the gap between germline ends came to 10 bases. This CDR3 region has 15 residues. The CDR3 here is CASSRTGDSGNTIYF. The CDR3, as DNA: TGCGCCAGCAGCCGAACAGGCGACTCTGGAAACACCATATATTTT.

The rearrangement joins TRBV18 to TRBJ2-7; maybe TRBD1 (6 bases). CDR1 and CDR2 (germline): KGHSH, LQKENI. The CDR3 runs to 14 residues. The V end lost 6 bases, the J end lost 0 bases, and 12 bases lay between the germline ends. The CDR3 nucleotides read TGTGCCAGCTCGCAAACGGACAGCTCCTACGAGCAGTACTTC. This translates into CASSQTDSSYEQYF.

The chain joins TRBV18 to TRBJ2-2; D remains ambiguous. The CDR3 totals 16 residues. Germline loops: CDR1 KGHSH, CDR2 LQKENI. Trimming removed 4 bases from V and 7 bases from J, with 19 bases in between. The CDR3 DNA reads TGTGCCAGCTCACAAGGTTCGGCTCCCTCGGGCGGGGAGCTGTTTTTT. Protein product: CASSQGSAPSGGELFF.

The V call is TRBV28, the J call TRBJ2-6; tentative D call: TRBD2 (5 bases). The V gene's germline CDR1 is MDHEN and CDR2 SYDVKM. Trimming removed 1 base at V and 1 base at J, with 5 bases between. The CDR3 consists of 15 residues. The CDR3 DNA reads as TGTGCCAGCAGTTTATCGGGGTCTGGGGCCAACGTCCTGACTTTC. It specifies CASSLSGSGANVLTF.

The chain links TRBV6-4 to TRBJ1-2; the match to TRBD1 covers 9 bases. V lost 2 bases and J lost 8; bases outside the gene matches: 3. The CDR3 covers 13 residues. From germline, CDR1 is MRHNA and CDR2 SNTAGT. The CDR3 DNA sequence: TGTGCCAGCAGTGACCACAGGGGGCTCGGCTACACCTTC. This gives the protein CASSDHRGLGYTF.

This sequence joins TRBV3-1 (or the pseudogene TRBV3-2) and TRBJ2-5; 11 nucleotides line up with TRBD2. Trimming at V came to 6 bases and at J to 5 bases, leaving 2 bases not matched to a gene. The CDR3 runs 13 residues. CDR1 and CDR2 (germline): LGHDT, YNNKEL (reference sequence). The CDR3 DNA is TGTGCCAGCAGTAGCGGGGGGGCGGAGACCCAGTACTTC. Protein: CASSSGGAETQYF.

This clone has just a few counts. This chain connects TRBV7-9 to TRBJ1-2; D possibly corresponds to TRBD1 (5 bases). The V gene lost 5 bases and the J gene lost 4 bases, with 14 bases spanning the gap. Germline-derived CDR1 and CDR2 are SEHNR and FQNEAQ (reference sequence). The CDR3 contains 14 residues. CDR3 bases: TGTGCCAGCAGCCAGACAGAGGTGAGCTATGGCTACACCTTC. Its translation: CASSQTEVSYGYTF.